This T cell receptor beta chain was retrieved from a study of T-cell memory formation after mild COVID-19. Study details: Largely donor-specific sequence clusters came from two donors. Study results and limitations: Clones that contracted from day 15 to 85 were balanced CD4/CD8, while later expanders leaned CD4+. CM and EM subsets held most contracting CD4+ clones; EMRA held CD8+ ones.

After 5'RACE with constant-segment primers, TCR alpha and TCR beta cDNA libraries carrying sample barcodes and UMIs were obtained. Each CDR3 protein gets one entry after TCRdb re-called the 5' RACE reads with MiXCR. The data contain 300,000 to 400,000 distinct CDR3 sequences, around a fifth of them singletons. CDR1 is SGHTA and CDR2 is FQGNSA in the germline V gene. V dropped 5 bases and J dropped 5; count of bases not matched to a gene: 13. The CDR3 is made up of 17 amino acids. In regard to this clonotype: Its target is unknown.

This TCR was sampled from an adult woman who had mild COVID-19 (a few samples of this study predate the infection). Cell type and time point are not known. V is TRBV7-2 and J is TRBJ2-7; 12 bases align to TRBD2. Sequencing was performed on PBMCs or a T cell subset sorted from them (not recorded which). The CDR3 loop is CASSPFLAGGHRNEQYF. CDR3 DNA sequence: TGTGCCAGCAGCCCGTTCCTAGCGGGAGGGCACAGGAACGAGCAGTACTTC. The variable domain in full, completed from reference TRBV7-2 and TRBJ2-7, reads GAGVSQSPSNKVTEKGKDVELRCDPISGHTALYWYRQSLGQGLEFLIYFQGNSAPDKSGLPSDRFSAERTGGSVSTLTIQRTQQEDSAVYLCASSPFLAGGHRNEQYFGPGTRLTVT.